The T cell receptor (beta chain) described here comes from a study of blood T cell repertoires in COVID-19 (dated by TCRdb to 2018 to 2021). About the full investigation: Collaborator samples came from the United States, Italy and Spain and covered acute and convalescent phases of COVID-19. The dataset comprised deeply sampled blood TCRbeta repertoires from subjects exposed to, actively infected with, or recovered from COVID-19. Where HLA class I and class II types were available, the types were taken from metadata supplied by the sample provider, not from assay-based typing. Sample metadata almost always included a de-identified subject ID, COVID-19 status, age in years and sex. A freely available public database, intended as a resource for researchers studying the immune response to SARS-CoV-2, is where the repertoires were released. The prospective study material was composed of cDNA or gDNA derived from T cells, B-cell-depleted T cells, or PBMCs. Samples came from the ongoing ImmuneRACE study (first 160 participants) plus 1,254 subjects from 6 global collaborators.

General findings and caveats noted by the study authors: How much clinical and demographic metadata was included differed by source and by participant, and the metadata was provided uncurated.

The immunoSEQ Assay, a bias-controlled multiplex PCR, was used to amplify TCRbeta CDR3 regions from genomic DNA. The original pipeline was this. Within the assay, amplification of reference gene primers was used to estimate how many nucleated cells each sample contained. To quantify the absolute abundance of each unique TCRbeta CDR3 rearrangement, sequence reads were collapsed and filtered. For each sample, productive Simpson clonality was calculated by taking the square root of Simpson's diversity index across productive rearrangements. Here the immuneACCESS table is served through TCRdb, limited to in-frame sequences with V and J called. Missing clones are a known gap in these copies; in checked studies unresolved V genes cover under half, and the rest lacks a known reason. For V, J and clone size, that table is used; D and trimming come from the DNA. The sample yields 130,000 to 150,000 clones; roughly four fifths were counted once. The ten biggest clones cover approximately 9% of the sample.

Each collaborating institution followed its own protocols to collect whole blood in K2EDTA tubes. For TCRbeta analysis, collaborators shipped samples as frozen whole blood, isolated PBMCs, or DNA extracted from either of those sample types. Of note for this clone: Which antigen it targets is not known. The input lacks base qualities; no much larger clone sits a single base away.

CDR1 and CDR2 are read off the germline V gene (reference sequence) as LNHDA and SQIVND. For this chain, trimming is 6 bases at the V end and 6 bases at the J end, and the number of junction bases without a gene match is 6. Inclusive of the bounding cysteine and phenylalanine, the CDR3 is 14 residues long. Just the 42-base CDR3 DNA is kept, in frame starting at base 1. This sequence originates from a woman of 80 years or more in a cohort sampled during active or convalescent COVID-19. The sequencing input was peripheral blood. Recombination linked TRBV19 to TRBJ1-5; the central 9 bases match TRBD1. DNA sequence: TGTGCCAGTAGAGCACAGGGGGCTTCTCAGCCCCAGCATTTT. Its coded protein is CASRAQGASQPQHF.